Only a few counts were recorded for the clone carrying this TCR beta chain. Its target is not known. Construction of TCR beta libraries was performed using quantitative 5'-RACE with molecular barcodes. TCRdb redid the calling of the 5' RACE reads with MiXCR, one entry per CDR3 protein. In the table there are hundreds of thousands of distinct CDR3 sequences, roughly a third of which are singletons. These data belong to a study of CD8 T cells in ankylosing spondylitis. V lost 2 bases, J lost 4 bases, and 10 bases lay in between. This CDR3 region has 14 residues. Germline lookup yields CDR1 SGHTA and CDR2 FQGNSA. Overall study findings and caveats: Certain motif variants had earlier appeared in reactive arthritis synovial fluid and blood.

The chain is built from TRBV7-2 and TRBJ2-3, with D possibly matching TRBD2 (5 bases). The sample comprised blood, either unsorted or a sorted T cell fraction (not recorded which). The clonotype comes from a male donor with ankylosing spondylitis or in good health (not recorded which). The CDR3 loop is CASSLRGVPDTQYF. In DNA, the CDR3 is TGTGCCAGCAGCTTACGGGGAGTCCCAGATACGCAGTATTTT. Variable domain in full (rest from reference TRBV7-2 and TRBJ2-3): GAGVSQSPSNKVTEKGKDVELRCDPISGHTALYWYRQSLGQGLEFLIYFQGNSAPDKSGLPSDRFSAERTGGSVSTLTIQRTQQEDSAVYLCASSLRGVPDTQYFGPGTRLTVL.